This record covers a single T cell receptor (beta chain). This sample was included in a study of blood T cell repertoires in COVID-19. Recovered status applied to Cohort 3 donors who had two consecutive negative PCRs. It also applied to those with clearance or with symptom resolution. Profiled with immunoSEQ multiplex PCR; TCRdb holds only in-frame clones, not every one. The sample shows 200,000 to 250,000 clones, around nine tenths of them seen only once. Material: PBMCs or T cells enriched from blood (not recorded which). The sequence was obtained from a woman in her late teens or twenties who had recovered from COVID-19.

Here the CDR3 reads CASSVEGEYGEKLFF. The CDR3, as DNA: TGTGCCAGCAGCGTAGAAGGGGAATACGGTGAAAAACTGTTTTTT. The gene calls are TRBV9 and TRBJ1-4; D possibly corresponds to TRBD1 (5 bases). Per the germline V gene, CDR1 is SGDLS and CDR2 is YYNGEE. Between the trimmed V and J ends, which lost 0 bases and 7 bases, there was a span of 13 bases. There are 15 residues in the CDR3.